This is a list of T cell receptor beta chains from one sample in a study of T-cell memory formation after mild COVID-19. MiXCR, applied by TCRdb to the 5' RACE reads, yields one record per CDR3 protein. The sample lists 250,000 to 350,000 distinct CDR3 sequences, 13% to 15% occurring once. Sequences were obtained from PBMCs or a T cell subset sorted from them (not recorded which). Receptors originate from a man aged 18 to 29 who had mild COVID-19 (a few samples of this study predate the infection). Cell type and time point are not known. Both conserved end residues are part of each CDR3. D genes are given only for firm matches. Clone size, where shown, is once, few, many, or a class for clones that have expanded.

>TRBJ1-4|-|-|TRBV7-9
TGTGCCAGCAGCTACGGGCCTGCAACTAATGAAAAACTGTTTTTT
CASSYGPATNEKLFF
>TRBJ2-3|-|TRBD1|TRBV20-1
TGCAGTGCTAGAGAGGGTTGGGACAGGGGCACAGATACGCAGTATTTT
CSAREGWDRGTDTQYF
>TRBJ1-1|-|TRBD1|TRBV19
TGTGCCAGTACCAAACTCGACAGGGGAGGGGACACTGAAGCTTTCTTT
CASTKLDRGGDTEAFF
>TRBJ2-7|many|-|TRBV5-1
TGCGCCAGCAGCACCCCCTACGAGCAGTACTTC
CASSTPYEQYF
>TRBJ2-3|-|TRBD2|TRBV5-1
TGCGCCAGCAGCTTCGGGACTAGCGGAGGTAGCACAGATACGCAGTATTTT
CASSFGTSGGSTDTQYF
>TRBJ2-5|many|-|TRBV12-3/TRBV12-4
TGTGCCAGCAGTTTCGGCAGGGGTGGCGAGACCCAGTACTTC
CASSFGRGGETQYF
>TRBJ2-7|few|-|TRBV4-1
TGCGCCAGCAGCCAGATTCCCGGGACACCGTTCTACGAGCAGTACTTC
CASSQIPGTPFYEQYF
>TRBJ1-2|few|-|TRBV12-3/TRBV12-4
TGTGCCAGCAGTTTAATGGTCCGGGATTATGGCTACACCTTC
CASSLMVRDYGYTF
>TRBJ1-6|many|-|TRBV30
TGTGCCTGGAGTAACTCCTATAATTCACCCCTCCACTTT
CAWSNSYNSPLHF
>TRBJ1-5|-|TRBD1|TRBV15
TGTGCCACCAGCAGGACAGGGGGCAATCAGCCCCAGCATTTT
CATSRTGGNQPQHF
>TRBJ2-2|many|-|TRBV4-3
TGCGCCAGCAGCCAAGATCCGGCAGGAGAAACCGGGGAGCTGTTTTTT
CASSQDPAGETGELFF
>TRBJ2-3|-|-|TRBV5-1
TGCGCCAGCAGCTTGAGATTCGCAGATCCCACAGATACGCAGTATTTT
CASSLRFADPTDTQYF
>TRBJ1-1|-|-|TRBV11-3
TGTGCCAGCAGCTTGACGTGGAACACTGAAGCTTTCTTT
CASSLTWNTEAFF
>TRBJ2-7|many|TRBD1|TRBV29-1
TGCAGTGACAGGGGGTCCTACGAGCAGTACTTC
CSDRGSYEQYF
>TRBJ2-3|few|TRBD1|TRBV6-5
TGTGCCAGCCGTGACAGGGTTAGGGATACGCAGTATTTT
CASRDRVRDTQYF
>TRBJ2-2|-|-|TRBV18
-
CASSPLRAGELFF
>TRBJ1-5|few|-|TRBV6-6
TGTGCCAGCAGTTACGCCCAAGTCAGCAATCAGCCCCAGCATTTT
CASSYAQVSNQPQHF
>TRBJ1-2|-|-|TRBV12-3/TRBV12-4
TGTGCCAGCAGTTTTCAGGCGGCCTCTAACTATGGCTACACCTTC
CASSFQAASNYGYTF
>TRBJ2-6|few|-|TRBV6-5
TGTGCCAGCAGTTACGGGTCCGGGGCCAACGTCCTGACTTTC
CASSYGSGANVLTF